Listed below are T cell receptor beta chains from one sample, sequenced in a study of breast tumors, draining lymph nodes, adjacent tissues. In TCRdb, the multiplex PCR reads were re-called with MiXCR into one record per CDR3 protein. Found here are some 100,000 distinct CDR3 sequences, 21% of them singletons; the top ten hold approximately 1.3%. The sample consisted of axillary lymph node tissue. All receptors derive from a female donor with breast cancer. Some clones in this sample may be carry-over from other donors' samples. The CDR3 runs from the conserved cysteine through the conserved F or W. D genes are given only for firm matches. Clone size is stated in some rows and not others, as once, few, many or a class when expanded.

size: .; J: TRBJ2-7; V: TRBV5-1; D: TRBD1; DNA: TGCGCCAGCAGCTTGGTCCAGGGGGCCTACGAGCAGTACTTC; CDR3: CASSLVQGAYEQYF
size: .; J: TRBJ2-7; V: TRBV28; D: TRBD2; DNA: TGTGCCAGCGCAACTAGCGGGAGGGCCGATGCGTACGAGCGGTACTTC; CDR3: CASATSGRADAYERYF
size: .; J: TRBJ2-2; V: TRBV11-2; D: TRBD2; DNA: TGTGCCAGCAGCCCAATCGGCGGGAGGATCGGGGAGCTGCTTTTT; CDR3: CASSPIGGRIGELLF
size: many; J: TRBJ2-7; V: TRBV3-1; D: .; DNA: TGTGCCAGCAGCCAATCCTCCTACGAGCAGTACTTC; CDR3: CASSQSSYEQYF
size: many; J: TRBJ2-7; V: TRBV2; D: .; DNA: TGTGCCAGCGGACTGTTTGGGGTCGAGCAGTACTTC; CDR3: CASGLFGVEQYF
size: .; J: TRBJ2-7; V: TRBV20-1; D: TRBD2; DNA: TGCAGTGCTACCCGGACTAGCGGGAGCCAGTTAGGATCCTACGAGCAGTACTTC; CDR3: CSATRTSGSQLGSYEQYF
size: few; J: TRBJ2-1; V: TRBV11-2; D: TRBD2; DNA: TGTGCCAGCAGCCCCCCGGGGAGGGCCGACGAGCAGTTCTTC; CDR3: CASSPPGRADEQFF
size: many; J: TRBJ2-7; V: TRBV5-5; D: TRBD1; DNA: TGTGCCAGCAGCACCAGGACAGGCTACGAGCAGTACTTC; CDR3: CASSTRTGYEQYF
size: .; J: TRBJ2-1; V: TRBV27; D: TRBD2; DNA: TGTGCCAGCAGTTCCCTAGCGGGAGGGGAAAATGAGCAGTTCTTC; CDR3: CASSSLAGGENEQFF
size: many; J: TRBJ2-1; V: TRBV6-2/TRBV6-3; D: TRBD2; DNA: TGTGCCAGCACCACCATTACGGGGGGGCCGGGTGAGCAGTTCTTC; CDR3: CASTTITGGPGEQFF
size: many; J: TRBJ2-5; V: TRBV20-1; D: .; DNA: TGCAGTGCAAGGTGGGGGGCGAGGGAGACCCAGTACTTC; CDR3: CSARWGARETQYF
size: many; J: TRBJ2-7; V: TRBV5-6; D: .; DNA: TGTGCCAGCAGCGTCCCCGGGGTGGACTCCTACGAGCAGTACTTC; CDR3: CASSVPGVDSYEQYF
size: many; J: TRBJ1-6; V: TRBV9; D: TRBD1; DNA: TGTGCCAGCAGCGCGACGACAGGGCTTGGGAATTCACCCCTCCACTTT; CDR3: CASSATTGLGNSPLHF
size: many; J: TRBJ2-3; V: TRBV6-2/TRBV6-3; D: TRBD1; DNA: TGTGCCAGCAATTTACCGGGACAGGGACAGCTTACGCAGTATTTT; CDR3: CASNLPGQGQLTQYF
size: many; J: TRBJ2-5; V: TRBV9; D: .; DNA: TGTGCCAGCAGCGTAGGGGACGGAGATACGGAGACCCAGTACTTC; CDR3: CASSVGDGDTETQYF
size: many; J: TRBJ1-6; V: TRBV5-5; D: TRBD1; DNA: TGTGCCAGCAGCTATGACAGGGACTCACCCCTCCACTTT; CDR3: CASSYDRDSPLHF
size: many; J: TRBJ1-2; V: TRBV6-5; D: TRBD1; DNA: TGTGCCAGCAGCCGCGACCCCCAGGGGGGGGCAAACTATGGCTACACCTTC; CDR3: CASSRDPQGGANYGYTF
size: .; J: TRBJ1-2; V: TRBV28; D: TRBD1; DNA: TGTGCCAGCAACCAGATGGGACAGGGGGCGTTGTACTATGGCTACACCTTC; CDR3: CASNQMGQGALYYGYTF
size: many; J: TRBJ2-1; V: TRBV7-9; D: TRBD2; DNA: TGTGCCAGCAGCTTAGCGTATTTAGCGGGGGGGCTCAATGAGCAGTTCTTC; CDR3: CASSLAYLAGGLNEQFF
size: many; J: TRBJ2-7; V: TRBV19; D: .; DNA: TGTGCCAGTAGTTGGGGACCCTACGAGCAGTACTTC; CDR3: CASSWGPYEQYF
size: many; J: TRBJ2-7; V: TRBV7-2; D: .; DNA: TGTGCCAGCAGGAAGACGGGACTCGGTTACGAGCAGTACTTC; CDR3: CASRKTGLGYEQYF
size: many; J: TRBJ2-7; V: TRBV20-1; D: TRBD1; DNA: TGCAGTGCTAGAGATGGATCAGGGGGTGGGGACTCCTACGAGCAGTACTTC; CDR3: CSARDGSGGGDSYEQYF
size: many; J: TRBJ1-2; V: TRBV30; D: .; DNA: TGTGCCTGGAGTGACGGGTGGGGGGGTTTGGGCTACACCTTC; CDR3: CAWSDGWGGLGYTF
size: many; J: TRBJ2-3; V: TRBV5-1; D: TRBD1; DNA: TGCGCCAGCAGGGAAACAGGGGAGCGGCCAGATACGCAGTATTTT; CDR3: CASRETGERPDTQYF
size: few; J: TRBJ1-1; V: TRBV9; D: .; DNA: TGTGCCAGCAGCGTAGGACAGGCGAACACTGAAGCTTTCTTT; CDR3: CASSVGQANTEAFF
size: many; J: TRBJ2-7; V: TRBV7-9; D: TRBD2; DNA: TGTGCCAGCAGTCCTAGCGGGGGCTCCTACGAGCAGTACTTC; CDR3: CASSPSGGSYEQYF
size: many; J: TRBJ2-5; V: TRBV7-3; D: .; DNA: TGTGCCAGCAGCTTAGTCTCGGGAGAGACCCAGTACTTC; CDR3: CASSLVSGETQYF
size: many; J: TRBJ1-4; V: TRBV5-4; D: .; DNA: TGTGCCAGCAGCTCAGGGGCCACTAATGAAAAACTGTTTTTT; CDR3: CASSSGATNEKLFF
size: many; J: TRBJ2-3; V: TRBV5-1; D: .; DNA: TGCGCCAGCAGCTTGGGTGGGGTAGCGGGCACAGATACGCAGTATTTT; CDR3: CASSLGGVAGTDTQYF
size: many; J: TRBJ2-7; V: TRBV3-1; D: .; DNA: TGTGCCAGCAGCCAAGCAGGAGGGAGGAACTACGAGCAGTACTTC; CDR3: CASSQAGGRNYEQYF
size: many; J: TRBJ1-5; V: TRBV5-1; D: .; DNA: TGCGCCAGCAGGGCGAGGAGCGGGGACAATCAGCCCCAGCATTTT; CDR3: CASRARSGDNQPQHF
size: few; J: TRBJ2-2; V: TRBV6-6; D: TRBD1; DNA: TGTGCCAGCAGTTACACAGGGGTAGCCGGGGAGCTGTTTTTT; CDR3: CASSYTGVAGELFF
size: many; J: TRBJ2-5; V: TRBV29-1; D: .; DNA: TGCAGCGTTGCCCGGGACCAACAAGAGACCCAGTACTTC; CDR3: CSVARDQQETQYF
size: many; J: TRBJ2-3; V: TRBV6-4; D: TRBD1; DNA: TGTGCCAGCAGTGCCACGGGACAGGGCCCAGATACGCAGTATTTT; CDR3: CASSATGQGPDTQYF
size: once; J: TRBJ2-5; V: TRBV15; D: .; DNA: TGTGCCGCCCGCAGAGACCCCCGAGAGACCCAGTACTTC; CDR3: CAARRDPRETQYF
size: .; J: TRBJ1-4; V: TRBV6-6; D: .; DNA: TGTGCCAGCAGTTACCAACTCTCGGGCACGGCAACTAATGAAAAACTGTTTTTT; CDR3: CASSYQLSGTATNEKLFF
size: many; J: TRBJ1-2; V: TRBV2; D: .; DNA: TGTGCCAGCAGCCTCGACTATGGCTACACCTTC; CDR3: CASSLDYGYTF
size: .; J: TRBJ2-7; V: TRBV2; D: TRBD1; DNA: TGTGCCAGCAGGAAGACAGGGCTATCCTACGAGCAGTACTTC; CDR3: CASRKTGLSYEQYF
size: few; J: TRBJ1-2; V: TRBV18; D: TRBD1; DNA: TGTGCCAGCGTCCAGGGGGCACCAGGGTATGGCTACACCTTC; CDR3: CASVQGAPGYGYTF
size: many; J: TRBJ2-3; V: TRBV7-9; D: TRBD1; DNA: TGTGCCAGCAGCTCGGGGGGACAGGGGGCGACAGATACGCAGTATTTT; CDR3: CASSSGGQGATDTQYF
size: many; J: TRBJ2-3; V: TRBV19; D: TRBD2; DNA: TGTGCCAGTAGTAGGACTAGCGGGAGAGATACGCAGTATTTT; CDR3: CASSRTSGRDTQYF
size: many; J: TRBJ2-1; V: TRBV10-3; D: .; DNA: TGTGCCATCAGTGGCGGGGAGTCCCTCAATGAGCAGTTCTTC; CDR3: CAISGGESLNEQFF
size: many; J: TRBJ2-6; V: TRBV4-1; D: .; DNA: TGCGCCAGCAGCCAAGATTCTGGGGCCAACGTCCTGACTTTC; CDR3: CASSQDSGANVLTF
size: many; J: TRBJ1-2; V: TRBV11-2; D: TRBD1; DNA: TGTGCCAGCAGCAAACAGGGGAATGGCTACACCTTC; CDR3: CASSKQGNGYTF
size: many; J: TRBJ2-5; V: TRBV4-1; D: .; DNA: TGCGCCAGCAGCCGCCACCCCGGGCCCCAATTCCAAGAGACCCAGTACTTC; CDR3: CASSRHPGPQFQETQYF
size: many; J: TRBJ2-3; V: TRBV7-9; D: .; DNA: TGTGCCAGCAGCTTAGGCGGGATGATAGAAGATACGCAGTATTTT; CDR3: CASSLGGMIEDTQYF
size: few; J: TRBJ2-5; V: TRBV5-4; D: .; DNA: TGTGCCAGCAGCTTCACCCGGGAAGAGACCCTGTACTTC; CDR3: CASSFTREETLYF
size: many; J: TRBJ2-7; V: TRBV6-5; D: .; DNA: TGTGCCAGCAGTTACGGGCAGGGCTCCTACGAGCAGTACTTC; CDR3: CASSYGQGSYEQYF
size: .; J: TRBJ2-5; V: TRBV20-1; D: .; DNA: TGCGGTGCTAGAGATGGAACAGGCCAAGAGACCCAGTACTTC; CDR3: CGARDGTGQETQYF
size: many; J: TRBJ1-3; V: TRBV5-1; D: .; DNA: TGCGCCAGCAGCTCTACGGGACTTGCCAACACCATATATTTT; CDR3: CASSSTGLANTIYF
size: few; J: TRBJ2-5; V: TRBV3-1; D: TRBD2; DNA: TGTGCCAGCAGCCAAGGGACTAGCGTTGTGGAGACCCAGTACTTC; CDR3: CASSQGTSVVETQYF
size: .; J: TRBJ2-5; V: TRBV5-1; D: TRBD1; DNA: TGCGCCAGCAGCCCGGCCGGGACAGGGACCCAAGAGACCCAGTACTTC; CDR3: CASSPAGTGTQETQYF
size: many; J: TRBJ2-1; V: TRBV7-3; D: TRBD2; DNA: TGTGCCAGCAGCTTAATGTCTGCGGGAGAAGCGGGTGAGCAGTTCTTC; CDR3: CASSLMSAGEAGEQFF
size: many; J: TRBJ2-5; V: TRBV2; D: .; DNA: TGTGCCAGCAATTCAGCCTCAGGGGAGACCCAGTACTTC; CDR3: CASNSASGETQYF
size: few; J: TRBJ1-2; V: TRBV18; D: TRBD1; DNA: TGTGCCAGCTCACCCGGGACAGGGGGATCTGGCTACACCTTC; CDR3: CASSPGTGGSGYTF
size: many; J: TRBJ2-1; V: TRBV20-1; D: .; DNA: TGCAGTGCTAGAGATCATGGGGTTCCTGAGCAGTTCTTC; CDR3: CSARDHGVPEQFF
size: many; J: TRBJ1-2; V: TRBV4-1; D: .; DNA: TGCGCCAGCAGCCAACGGGGTGGCTACACCTTC; CDR3: CASSQRGGYTF
size: .; J: TRBJ1-2; V: TRBV7-3; D: .; DNA: TGTGCCAGCAGTTCCCCGGACAGCTATGGCTACACCTTC; CDR3: CASSSPDSYGYTF
size: many; J: TRBJ2-2; V: TRBV6-6; D: TRBD1; DNA: TGTGCCAGCAGTTACAAAGGGACAGGCGGGGAGCTGTTTTTT; CDR3: CASSYKGTGGELFF